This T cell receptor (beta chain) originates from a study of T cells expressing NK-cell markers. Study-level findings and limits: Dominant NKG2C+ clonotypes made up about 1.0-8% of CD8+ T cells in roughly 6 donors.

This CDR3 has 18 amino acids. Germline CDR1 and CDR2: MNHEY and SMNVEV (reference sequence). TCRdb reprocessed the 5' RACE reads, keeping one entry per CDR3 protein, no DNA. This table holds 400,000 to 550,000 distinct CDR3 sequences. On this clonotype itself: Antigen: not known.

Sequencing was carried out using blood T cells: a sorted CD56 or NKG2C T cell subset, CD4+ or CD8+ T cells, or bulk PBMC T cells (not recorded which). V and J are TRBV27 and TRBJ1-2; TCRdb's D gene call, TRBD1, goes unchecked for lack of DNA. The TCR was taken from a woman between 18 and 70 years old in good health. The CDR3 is CASSLYWGGGTDNYGYTF.